These 3 T cell receptor beta chains share one sample of origin, sequenced in a study of blood T cells in healthy people across ages. Primers used in a second PCR of about 7 to 11 cycles were a sample-barcoded 5' primer and a J-beta primer mix. TCRdb reprocessed the 5' RACE reads via MiXCR and lists one record per CDR3 protein. This table has some 1,500,000 distinct CDR3 sequences, approximately 43% appearing once. Sequenced input: blood. The source of these receptors is a woman aged 18 to 35 in good health.

This clonotype has a handful of counts. The rearrangement joins TRBV5-1 to TRBJ2-1, with 12 nucleotides matching TRBD2. Per the germline V gene, CDR1 is SGHRS and CDR2 is YFSETQ. The CDR3 is 18 amino acids. Trimming at V came to 3 bases and at J to 5 bases, leaving 12 bases not matched to a gene. CDR3 protein: CASSSRLAGDLGHNEQFF. The CDR3 nucleotides read TGCGCCAGCAGCTCTCGACTAGCGGGGGACTTGGGACACAATGAGCAGTTCTTC.

Only a few counts were recorded for this clonotype. The rearrangement joins TRBV11-1 to TRBJ2-7, with no clear D. CDR1 and CDR2 from the germline V gene are SGHAT and FQDESV (reference sequence). CDR3 length equals 15 residues. Trimming took off 3 bases at V and 4 bases at J, with 16 bases between the two ends. CDR3 sequence reads: CASSLRNRVVYEQYF. CDR3 coding DNA: TGTGCCAGCAGCTTGCGAAACAGAGTCGTGTACGAGCAGTACTTC.

In its sample, this clonotype was seen once. The chain employs TRBV5-5 and TRBJ2-1; TRBD2 aligns across 7 bases. The end of the DNA fits TRBJ2-7 better, so the J call may be wrong. This CDR3 contains 15 residues. In germline, CDR1 is SGHKS, CDR2 YYEKEE (reference sequence). The CDR3 loop is CAGRSGFSSYNEQYF. CDR3 nucleotides: TGTGCCGGGCGTAGCGGGTTTAGCTCCTACAATGAGCAGTACTTC.